These 3 T cell receptor beta chains came from one sample sequenced in a study of PD-L1 blockade in urothelial cancer. Data came from immunoSEQ multiplex PCR; TCRdb stores just in-frame clones and leaves some out. Among 20,000 to 25,000 clones listed, about four fifths were seen once. This sample's time point: peripheral blood 6 weeks after treatment start. The sequencing used PBMCs, collected around atezolizumab (anti-PD-L1) treatment. The receptor set was obtained from a man between 65 and 85 years old with urothelial cancer.

The chain links TRBV19 to TRBJ2-3; TRBD2 agrees at 14 bases. Germline V gene sequence: CDR1 LNHDA, CDR2 SQIVND (reference sequence). CDR3 length: 17 amino acids. V lost 5 bases to trimming and J lost 5 bases; unmatched junction nucleotides: 9. The CDR3 reads CASSPNPTSGRGDTQYF. CDR3 in DNA: TGTGCCAGTAGTCCCAACCCGACTAGCGGGAGGGGAGATACGCAGTATTTT. Full variable domain (remainder filled in from reference TRBV19 and TRBJ2-3): DGGITQSPKYLFRKEGQNVTLSCEQNLNHDAMYWYRQDPGQGLRLIYYSQIVNDFQKGDIAEGYSVSREKKESFPLTVTSAQKNPTAFYLCASSPNPTSGRGDTQYFGPGTRLTVL.

The V and J genes are TRBV19 and TRBJ1-4; tentative D call: TRBD1 (6 bases). Deletions cut 8 bases from V and 11 bases from J, with 15 bases between. From germline, CDR1 is LNHDA and CDR2 SQIVND (reference sequence). The CDR3 is made up of 12 amino acids. For the CDR3, the DNA is TGTGCCAGTTCGGGAGGGGGTAACAAACTGTTTTTT. It encodes CASSGGGNKLFF.

J is TRBJ2-1 and V is TRBV28; 10 nucleotides line up with TRBD2. CDR1 is MDHEN and CDR2 is SYDVKM in the germline V gene. CDR3 length: 15 residues. The V segment lost 6 bases and the J segment 5 bases; nucleotides outside the gene matches: 7. CDR3 in DNA: TGTGCCAGCAGCTTGATAGCGGGAGGAAACAATGAGCAGTTCTTC. It yields the protein CASSLIAGGNNEQFF.